These 16 T cell receptor beta chains were all obtained from the same sample, sequenced in a study of T-cell reconstitution after alpha-beta-depleted transplantation in children. Library preparation (for TCRbeta) was performed with unique molecular identifiers. One entry per CDR3 protein, called by TCRdb with MiXCR from the PCR reads. The data show fewer than 750,000 distinct CDR3 sequences, 23% seen once. Material: PBMCs, mostly from graft donor cells, obtained 360 days after TCRalphabeta/CD19-depleted stem cell transplant. The receptors were sampled from a boy under two years old who had a stem cell transplant for acute myeloid leukemia, so the T cells may come from the graft donor.

Only a few counts were recorded for this clonotype. The rearrangement uses TRBV7-3 and TRBJ2-1; D is uncertain. V was cut by 4 bases and J by 7 bases, with 11 bases left in between. CDR3 size: 13 residues. Germline assignment: CDR1 SGHTA and CDR2 FQGTGA. CDR3 amino acids: CASSSSSRNEQFF. CDR3 DNA: TGTGCCAGCAGCTCGTCATCTCGGAATGAGCAGTTCTTC.

The V gene is TRBV28, the J gene TRBJ1-5; D not certain. This CDR3 contains 16 residues. Germline assignment: CDR1 MDHEN and CDR2 SYDVKM. V gave up 1 base and J gave up 1 base, with 11 bases separating them. The CDR3 nucleotides are TGTGCCAGCAGTTTATCGTTCTGGGAAAGCAATCAGCCCCAGCATTTT. Its translation: CASSLSFWESNQPQHF.

This clonotype showed up just a few times. V is TRBV10-3 and J is TRBJ1-1; D possibly corresponds to TRBD1 (6 bases). The CDR3 loop spans 15 amino acids. The V gene lost 3 bases and the J gene lost 1 base, with 12 bases spanning the gap. CDR1 ENHRY and CDR2 SYGVKD come from the germline V gene. The CDR3 DNA is TGTGCCATCAGTGAAATAGGACAGACGAACACTGAAGCTTTCTTT. This translates into CAISEIGQTNTEAFF.

The chain employs TRBV29-1 and TRBJ1-2, with D unclear. The CDR3 is 11 amino acids. The ends were cut back, 7 bases at V and 0 bases at J, with 6 bases in the middle. CDR1 and CDR2 from the germline V gene are SQVTM and ANQGSEA. The CDR3 region is CSGRSNYGYTF. For the CDR3, the DNA is TGCAGCGGTAGATCTAACTATGGCTACACCTTC.

This clonotype was seen a few times. The genes are TRBV7-2 and TRBJ2-7; the D gene is possibly TRBD2 (5 bases). This CDR3 region has 15 residues. Trimming shortened V by 1 base and J by 6 bases, and 16 bases separated the two germline ends. Per the germline V gene, CDR1 is SGHTA and CDR2 is FQGNSA. CDR3 coding DNA: TGTGCCAGCAGCTTAGGTGGAGCACAAGCGGTCGAGCAGTACTTC. Amino acids: CASSLGGAQAVEQYF.

This clonotype turned up a few times. The chain combines TRBV20-1 with TRBJ1-1; no clear D. The V gene's germline CDR1 is DFQATT and CDR2 SNEGSKA (reference sequence). V lost 3 bases to trimming and J lost 4 bases, with 12 bases between them. This CDR3 is built from 13 residues. CDR3 nucleotides: TGCAGTGCTAGTAAGGGCCCAGGCACTGAAGCTTTCTTT. Protein sequence: CSASKGPGTEAFF.

There are many counts of this clonotype. The chain recombines TRBV12-5 with TRBJ2-5; 10 bases fit TRBD2. V shed 2 bases, J shed 1 base, and the junction held 10 bases outside the gene matches. The CDR3 is made up of 18 amino acids. Germline V lookup: CDR1 LGHNT, CDR2 FRNRAP. CDR3 amino acids: CASGLPLGTSATQETQYF. CDR3 DNA: TGTGCTAGTGGTTTGCCCCTGGGGACTAGCGCAACCCAAGAGACCCAGTACTTC.

This chain joins TRBV6-1 and TRBJ2-5, with D perhaps TRBD2 (6 bases). The CDR3 loop spans 16 amino acids. CDR1 and CDR2 from the germline V gene are MNHNS and SASEGT. The V end was cut by 5 bases, the J end by 4 bases, with 20 bases between. CDR3 in DNA: TGTGCCAGCAGTATAGGGGAAGGAGGGCGGAGAGAGACCCAGTACTTC. As protein: CASSIGEGGRRETQYF.

This chain joins TRBV5-6 and TRBJ1-1; perhaps TRBD1 as D (6 bases). Trimming removed 6 bases at V and 3 bases at J, with 12 bases between. There are 13 residues in the CDR3. In germline, CDR1 is SGHDT, CDR2 YYEEEE. The CDR3 DNA sequence: TGTGCCAGCATCAGCGGACAGTACACTGAAGCTTTCTTT. Translating gives CASISGQYTEAFF.

In this sample, this clonotype turned up a few times. The CDR3 loop is CASSYSTSQGYEQFF. CDR3 bases: TGTGCCAGCAGTTACTCAACGAGTCAGGGCTATGAGCAGTTCTTC. This chain connects TRBV6-5 to TRBJ2-1; D may be TRBD1 (5 bases). This CDR3 region has 15 residues. CDR1 and CDR2 (germline): MNHEY, SVGAGI. Deletions cut 0 bases from V and 8 bases from J, with 14 bases between.

This CDR3 reads CASSNPGSTVRSGNTIYF. CDR3 coding DNA: TGTGCCAGCAGTAACCCCGGGTCCACAGTTCGCTCTGGAAACACCATATATTTT. The gene calls are TRBV6-5 and TRBJ1-3; D ambiguous. CDR3 length: 18 amino acids. V shed 5 bases and J shed 0 bases, with 20 bases lying between them. Germline assignment: CDR1 MNHEY and CDR2 SVGAGI.

This clonotype appeared many times. This sequence joins TRBV12-3 or TRBV12-4 and TRBJ2-5; 7 bases are a match to TRBD1. Germline trimming cut 1 base from V and 5 bases from J; bases unmatched to any gene: 7. The CDR3 has 15 residues. The chain's CDR3 is CASSLGETGLETQYF. The DNA of the CDR3 is TGTGCCAGCAGTTTAGGGGAGACAGGGTTGGAGACCCAGTACTTC.

The rearrangement links TRBV11-2 to TRBJ2-7, with 7 bases aligning to TRBD2. Germline assignment: CDR1 SGHAT and CDR2 FQNNGV. The J segment lost 3 bases and the V segment lost 7 bases, leaving 9 bases of the junction unmatched. The CDR3 has 14 residues. CDR3 region: CASKPFGGNYEQYF. CDR3 nucleotide sequence: TGTGCCAGCAAACCCTTCGGGGGGAACTACGAGCAGTACTTC.

This chain connects TRBV11-2 to TRBJ2-5; D perhaps matches TRBD2 (5 bases). CDR3 length: 14 amino acids. Germline V CDR1 and CDR2: SGHAT, FQNNGV. Trimming took off 8 bases at V and 2 bases at J, with 15 bases between the two ends. The CDR3 protein is CASRRAAEQETQYF. CDR3 nucleotide sequence: TGTGCCAGCCGGCGGGCGGCGGAACAAGAGACCCAGTACTTC.

This clonotype has at least ten counts. V and J are TRBV12-3 or TRBV12-4 and TRBJ1-5, with D maybe TRBD1 (5 bases). Trimming shortened V by 5 bases and J by 0 bases, and 17 bases separated the two germline ends. There are 17 residues in the CDR3. Here the CDR3 DNA reads TGTGCCAGCAGTAAAAAACAGGTCGAATATAGCAATCAGCCCCAGCATTTT. It encodes CASSKKQVEYSNQPQHF.

This clonotype was recorded a few times. The V gene is TRBV20-1, the J gene TRBJ2-5; D gene uncertain. Germline-derived CDR1 and CDR2 are DFQATT and SNEGSKA (reference sequence). CDR3 length: 15 amino acids. The germline V and J ends were trimmed by 3 bases and 1 base, with 15 bases remaining between them. The CDR3 protein is CSASTTTQIQETQYF. As DNA, the CDR3 is TGCAGTGCTAGTACGACGACCCAAATCCAAGAGACCCAGTACTTC.